This entry lists 18 T cell receptor beta chains sequenced from one sample in a study of T cell repertoires in aging, cancer and after chemotherapy. Amplification of TCR beta used genomic DNA extracted from peripheral blood. TRB rearrangements spanning V, D and J were amplified using mixed TRB-A/B primers. MiXCR was run by TCRdb on the multiplex PCR reads, yielding one entry per CDR3 protein. The table records around 2,500 distinct CDR3 sequences, around a quarter of them present only once. Sequenced: blood. These receptors were collected from a human donor in good health.

The table lists this clonotype with a few counts. The rearrangement links TRBV4-3 to TRBJ1-1, with 8 nucleotides matching TRBD1. V gave up 2 bases and J gave up 8 bases; unmatched junction bases: 7. CDR1 is LGHNA, CDR2 YSLEER, per germline. The CDR3 is 14 amino acids. CDR3 nucleotide sequence: TGCGCCAGCAGCCAACTGGGACAGGCCGGCGAAGCTTTCTTT. It encodes CASSQLGQAGEAFF.

By its share, this clonotype is large. The chain is built from TRBV29-1 and TRBJ2-5; D is unresolved. Germline CDR1 reads SQVTM; CDR2 reads ANQGSEA. The V end was cut by 6 bases, the J end by 3 bases, with 14 bases between. The CDR3 has 13 amino acids. The CDR3 DNA follows: TGCAGCGTCGAATGGGTCCGCGAAGAGACCCAGTACTTC. Its translation is CSVEWVREETQYF.

In this sample, this clonotype is medium-sized. This chain joins TRBV18 and TRBJ2-7; 7 positions agree with TRBD1. The ends lost 3 bases at V and 3 bases at J; junction bases unmatched: 5. Germline CDR1 and CDR2: KGHSH and LQKENI. CDR3 length: 14 amino acids. The CDR3 DNA follows: TGTGCCAGCTCACCGGCCGGGACAGTCTACGAGCAGTACTTC. This gives the protein CASSPAGTVYEQYF.

This clonotype is medium-sized. The gene calls are TRBV5-6 and TRBJ2-5; D may be TRBD2 (7 bases). The CDR3 sequence is 15 residues long. Trimming left V 5 bases short and J 4 bases short, with 18 bases between. CDR1 and CDR2 from the germline V gene are SGHDT and YYEEEE. The DNA of the CDR3 is TGTGCCAGCAGGCTTGGGGGGGGGGGCGTAGAGACCCAGTACTTC. It is translated as CASRLGGGGVETQYF. The full variable domain, its missing parts supplied by reference TRBV5-6 and TRBJ2-5, is DAGVTQSPTHLIKTRGQQVTLRCSPKSGHDTVSWYQQALGQGPQFIFQYYEEEERQRGNFPDRFSGHQFPNYSSELNVNALLLGDSALYLCASRLGGGGVETQYFGPGTRLLVL.

By share, this clonotype ranks as large. The chain uses TRBV6-5 and TRBJ2-5; 7 bases are shared with TRBD1. This CDR3 spans 14 amino acids. V gave up 8 bases and J gave up 5 bases; unmatched junction bases: 11. Germline CDR1 reads MNHEY; CDR2 reads SVGAGI. The CDR3 DNA reads as TGTGCCAGCCCCCGGACAGGCGGTTTGGAGACCCAGTACTTC. Translating it yields CASPRTGGLETQYF.

The table lists this clonotype with a few counts. The V call is TRBV6-2 or TRBV6-3, the J call TRBJ2-1; possible D gene TRBD1, 6 bases. Trimming took 7 bases from V and 0 from J, leaving 16 bases between them. The CDR3 extends over 16 amino acids. Per the germline V gene, CDR1 is MNHEY and CDR2 is SVGEGT. In DNA form, the CDR3 reads TGTGCCAGCAAGCCTACAGGGTTAGGCTCCTACAATGAGCAGTTCTTC. Amino acid sequence: CASKPTGLGSYNEQFF.

This clonotype is deemed medium-sized. V gene TRBV29-1 combines with J gene TRBJ2-7; D might be TRBD2 (6 bases). The germline V and J ends were trimmed by 6 bases and 2 bases, with 14 bases remaining between them. Per the germline V gene, CDR1 is SQVTM and CDR2 is ANQGSEA. The CDR3 consists of 13 residues. CDR3 residues: CSVARDWTYEQYF. As DNA, the CDR3 is TGCAGCGTGGCCCGGGACTGGACCTACGAGCAGTACTTC.

The genes are TRBV5-6 and TRBJ2-7, with a possible D match to TRBD1 (6 bases). The CDR3 length is 15 residues. Trimming cost V 4 bases and J 0 bases, with 14 bases left between them. Germline assignment: CDR1 SGHDT and CDR2 YYEEEE. DNA of the CDR3: TGTGCCAGCAGCATGGGATTGGACAGCTCCTACGAGCAGTACTTC. Its translation: CASSMGLDSSYEQYF. Full variable domain (remainder filled in from reference TRBV5-6 and TRBJ2-7): DAGVTQSPTHLIKTRGQQVTLRCSPKSGHDTVSWYQQALGQGPQFIFQYYEEEERQRGNFPDRFSGHQFPNYSSELNVNALLLGDSALYLCASSMGLDSSYEQYFGPGTRLTVT.

The rearrangement links TRBV6-2 or TRBV6-3 to TRBJ1-1; D unresolved. The CDR3 is made up of 12 amino acids. V lost 4 bases and J 9 bases, leaving 12 bases between the germline ends. In germline, CDR1 is MNHEY, CDR2 SVGEGT. The CDR3 nucleotides are TGTGCCAGCAGTTTAGAGTCGGTACAAGCTTTCTTT. This translates into CASSLESVQAFF.

This clonotype is classed as medium-sized. The CDR3 DNA reads as TGTGCCACCAGCAGAGATCGCCGCGGAATCCATGAGCAGTTCTTC. It yields the protein CATSRDRRGIHEQFF. This chain uses TRBV15 with TRBJ2-1; no definite D call. The CDR3 has 15 residues. V gave up 0 bases and J gave up 8 bases, with 14 bases separating them. The germline CDR1 and CDR2 sequences are LNHNV and YYDKDF (reference sequence).

The chain combines TRBV20-1 with TRBJ2-7, with TRBD2 matching 11 bases. The V segment lost 3 bases and the J segment 2 bases; nucleotides outside the gene matches: 12. CDR3 size: 17 residues. Germline V gene lookup returns CDR1 DFQATT and CDR2 SNEGSKA (reference sequence). DNA of the CDR3: TGCAGTGCTAGCGGGCACATGACTAGCGGGGAGCCCTACGAGCAGTACTTC. Translation: CSASGHMTSGEPYEQYF.

This clonotype was observed a few times. The rearrangement uses TRBV5-1 and TRBJ2-5, with 10 bases matching TRBD2. The germline CDR1 and CDR2 sequences are SGHRS and YFSETQ. V dropped 2 bases and J dropped 5; count of bases not matched to a gene: 9. The CDR3 totals 16 residues. CDR3 amino acids: CASSLPQGLAFETQYF. The CDR3 DNA follows: TGCGCCAGCAGCTTACCTCAGGGACTAGCGTTTGAGACCCAGTACTTC.

In this sample, this clonotype is medium-sized. The chain joins TRBV6-5 to TRBJ1-6; possibly TRBD1 for D (6 bases). The V end lost 2 bases, the J end lost 10 bases, and 15 bases lay between the germline ends. The CDR3 runs to 15 residues. CDR1 and CDR2 (germline): MNHEY, SVGAGI. The CDR3 DNA is TGTGCCAGCAGTTACGGAGGGGGTCCGGTGTCACCCCTCCACTTT. Protein product: CASSYGGGPVSPLHF.

The gene calls are TRBV12-3 or TRBV12-4 and TRBJ2-3; the match to TRBD2 covers 12 bases. V lost 5 bases to trimming and J lost 4 bases; unmatched junction nucleotides: 4. There are 15 residues in the CDR3. The CDR3: CASSPSGGAADTQYF. In DNA form, the CDR3 reads TGTGCCAGCAGTCCTAGCGGGGGGGCCGCAGATACGCAGTATTTT.

This clonotype was seen only once. A read error may produce the germline difference seen at one junction end. The rearrangement uses TRBV4-3 and TRBJ2-1, with D tentatively TRBD2 (6 bases). Germline V gene sequence: CDR1 LGHNA, CDR2 YSLEER. The CDR3 contains 16 residues. The CDR3 protein is CASLGTAGSSYNEQFF. In DNA form, the CDR3 reads TGTGCCAGCCTTGGTACTGCGGGGAGCTCCTACAATGAGCAGTTCTTC.

The chain carries TRBV7-2 and TRBJ2-3; D unresolved. This CDR3 has 16 amino acids. Between the trimmed V and J ends, which lost 1 base and 2 bases, there was a span of 13 bases. CDR1 SGHTA and CDR2 FQGNSA come from the germline V gene. The CDR3 DNA is TGTGCCAGCAGCTTAGTAAAGAAACCCCACACAGATACGCAGTATTTT. It specifies CASSLVKKPHTDTQYF.

This clonotype counts as large. The chain recombines TRBV19 with TRBJ2-1; tentative D call: TRBD1 (6 bases). V lost 5 bases to trimming and J lost 7 bases, with 12 bases between them. Germline V CDR1 and CDR2: LNHDA, SQIVND (reference sequence). This CDR3 is 13 amino acids long. The chain's CDR3 is CASSPRTANEQFF. The CDR3 nucleotides are TGTGCCAGTAGTCCGAGGACAGCTAATGAGCAGTTCTTC.

This clonotype occurred once. This chain uses TRBV5-1 with TRBJ2-3; 7 bases are a match to TRBD1. This CDR3 has 17 residues. V shed 4 bases, J shed 0 bases, and the junction held 11 bases outside the gene matches. Per the germline V gene, CDR1 is SGHRS and CDR2 is YFSETQ. The CDR3 DNA follows: TGCGCCAGCAGCCTAAGGGGGCAGGGGTCTAGCACAGATACGCAGTATTTT. This gives the protein CASSLRGQGSSTDTQYF.